Presented here are 23 T cell receptor beta chains from one specimen sequenced in a study of blood T cell repertoires in COVID-19 (dated by TCRdb to the early 2020s). Libraries were prepared through the immunoSEQ multiplex PCR assay. Drawn from immuneACCESS, this table holds only the in-frame rearrangements with V and J called that TCRdb kept. Clones are partly lost; checked studies trace under half to an unresolved V gene and leave the rest unexplained. This sample comprises 150,000 to 200,000 clones, 75% to 85% of them detected only once. Jointly, the top ten make up roughly a tenth of the sample. Sequenced input: peripheral blood. These receptors originate from a human donor in a cohort sampled during active COVID-19.

V usage is TRBV27 and J usage is TRBJ2-1, with 9 positions matching TRBD2. Germline V gene sequence: CDR1 MNHEY, CDR2 SMNVEV (reference sequence). There are 16 residues in the CDR3. V gave up 1 base and J gave up 5 bases; unmatched junction bases: 6. The CDR3 region has the DNA TGTGCCAGCAGTTTATGGCTAGCGGGGCTTCACAATGAGCAGTTCTTC. This encodes CASSLWLAGLHNEQFF.

This clone was seen once. The V gene is TRBV9, the J gene TRBJ1-4; D is ambiguous. V was clipped by 5 bases and J by 8 bases, with 13 bases between them. From germline, CDR1 is SGDLS and CDR2 YYNGEE. This CDR3 contains 13 residues. The CDR3 DNA is TGTGCCAGCAGTGCTAACCCGGGGGAAAAACTGTTTTTT. Encoded protein: CASSANPGEKLFF.

V usage is TRBV24-1 and J usage is TRBJ2-2, with 11 bases fitting TRBD1. Germline loops: CDR1 KGHDR, CDR2 SFDVKD. V lost 5 bases and J lost 5; bases outside the gene matches: 6. The CDR3 has 16 residues. The CDR3 DNA follows: TGTGCCACCAGTGCCCCGTGGGACAGGGGGACCGGGGAGCTGTTTTTT. As protein: CATSAPWDRGTGELFF.

This clone occurred many times. V is TRBV27 and J is TRBJ1-5, with no clear D. V was pared by 3 bases and J by 0 bases, with 6 bases between. Germline lookup yields CDR1 MNHEY and CDR2 SMNVEV (reference sequence). This CDR3 contains 14 residues. The CDR3 reads CASSFSDSNQPQHF. The CDR3 coding sequence is TGTGCCAGCAGTTTCAGTGATAGCAATCAGCCCCAGCATTTT.

The V and J genes are TRBV7-3 and TRBJ2-1; no firm D call. V lost 2 bases, J lost 4 bases, and 6 bases lay in between. CDR1 SGHTA and CDR2 FQGTGA come from the germline V gene. The CDR3 consists of 13 residues. CDR3 bases: TGTGCCAGCAGCTTAGGGCAGTACAATGAGCAGTTCTTC. This sequence encodes CASSLGQYNEQFF.

The chain has TRBV7-2 and TRBJ1-2, with D possibly TRBD1 on 6 matching bases. This CDR3 contains 15 residues. Germline lookup yields CDR1 SGHTA and CDR2 FQGNSA. V lost 0 bases and J lost 2, with 10 bases in between. CDR3: CASSLAHGQNYGYTF. The CDR3 DNA sequence: TGTGCCAGCAGCTTAGCCCACGGACAGAACTATGGCTACACCTTC.

Only one count was recorded for this clone. The gene calls are TRBV19 and TRBJ2-7, with TRBD2 as a possible D gene (6 bases). This CDR3 is 12 amino acids long. The germline V gene has CDR1 LNHDA and CDR2 SQIVND (reference sequence). Trimming removed 8 bases at V and 1 base at J, with 9 bases between. The CDR3 nucleotides read TGTGCCAGTGGGCGGGATTCCTACGAGCAGTACTTC. This encodes CASGRDSYEQYF. The complete variable domain, with remaining parts taken from reference TRBV19 and TRBJ2-7, reads DGGITQSPKYLFRKEGQNVTLSCEQNLNHDAMYWYRQDPGQGLRLIYYSQIVNDFQKGDIAEGYSVSREKKESFPLTVTSAQKNPTAFYLCASGRDSYEQYFGPGTRLTVT.

This chain joins TRBV6-4 and TRBJ1-1, with D unresolved. This CDR3 contains 14 residues. With 2 bases removed from V and 5 bases from J, the gap between germline ends came to 12 bases. Looked up from germline, CDR1 is MRHNA and CDR2 is SNTAGT. Here the CDR3 reads CASSDSYGATEAFF. CDR3 coding DNA: TGTGCCAGCAGTGACAGCTACGGAGCAACTGAAGCTTTCTTT.

The CDR3 loop reads CASSPQGTGARTEAFF. In DNA form, the CDR3 reads TGTGCCAGCAGCCCGCAGGGGACAGGGGCGCGAACTGAAGCTTTCTTT. The J gene is TRBJ1-1, the V gene TRBV7-9; 10 bases fit TRBD1. This CDR3 region has 16 residues. V lost 5 bases, J lost 5 bases, and 11 bases stayed unmatched. Germline V gene lookup returns CDR1 SEHNR and CDR2 FQNEAQ (reference sequence).

The chain is built from TRBV7-9 and TRBJ1-2; TRBD1 aligns across 7 bases. Germline CDR1 reads SEHNR; CDR2 reads FQNEAQ (reference sequence). The CDR3 runs 12 residues. With 3 bases clipped from V and 6 bases from J, the junction kept 1 base outside the gene matches. CDR3 protein: CASSFRGNGYTF. CDR3 DNA: TGTGCCAGCAGCTTCAGGGGGAATGGCTACACCTTC.

A remark on this clone: The junction departs from the called germline gene at one end, perhaps through a read error. V is TRBV7-2 and J is TRBJ1-5, with D unclear. There are 15 residues in the CDR3. The germline gives CDR1 SGHTA, CDR2 FQGNSA. The chain's CDR3 is CASSLRPFSTQPQHF. CDR3 DNA sequence: TGTGCCAGCAGCCTTAGACCGTTTAGCACTCAGCCCCAGCATTTT.

The V gene is TRBV29-1, the J gene TRBJ2-7; a possible D gene is TRBD1 (6 bases). Germline CDR1 and CDR2: SQVTM and ANQGSEA. This CDR3 comprises 14 residues. Trimming left V 6 bases short and J 0 bases short, with 15 bases between. CDR3 region: CSVVGQGNSYEQYF. In DNA form, the CDR3 reads TGCAGCGTGGTCGGGCAGGGGAACTCCTACGAGCAGTACTTC.

The chain links TRBV29-1 to TRBJ2-2; D perhaps matches TRBD2 (5 bases). V was trimmed by 7 bases and J by 6 bases, leaving 9 bases between them. This CDR3 has 11 amino acids. CDR1 is SQVTM and CDR2 is ANQGSEA in the germline V gene. The CDR3: CSADSAGELFF. Written as DNA, the CDR3 is TGCAGCGCGGACTCTGCCGGGGAGCTGTTTTTT.

Points on this clone: An end of the junction differs from the germline gene, which may be a read error. This chain's CDR3 is CASSRRGQGDETQYF. The CDR3 DNA follows: TGTGCTAGCAGCCGCCGGGGACAGGGAGACGAGACCCAGTACTTC. The chain is built from TRBV7-7 and TRBJ2-5; 9 bases align to TRBD1. The CDR3 length is 15 residues. The V gene's germline CDR1 is SSHAT and CDR2 FNYEAQ (reference sequence). Using reference TRBV7-7 and TRBJ2-5 for the parts outside the CDR3, the full variable domain is GAGVSQSPRYKVTKRGQDVTLRCDPISSHATLYWYQQALGQGPEFLTYFNYEAQPDKSGLPSDRFSAERPEGSISTLTIQRTEQRDSAMYRCASSRRGQGDETQYFGPGTRLLVL.

The gene calls are TRBV6-2 or TRBV6-3 and TRBJ2-7; no firm D call. CDR1 MNHEY and CDR2 SVGEGT come from the germline V gene. V lost 4 bases and J lost 5, with 3 bases in between. The CDR3 contains 10 residues. The DNA of the CDR3 is TGTGCCAGCAGTTCAGACGAGCAGTACTTC. Protein product: CASSSDEQYF.

The chain employs TRBV6-1 and TRBJ2-1; TRBD2 matches at 12 bases. The trim removed 4 bases at V and 8 bases at J, leaving 12 bases unmatched. The CDR3 is 17 residues long. Looked up from germline, CDR1 is MNHNS and CDR2 is SASEGT. The CDR3 reads CASSGGLAGKPFHEQFF. The CDR3 DNA sequence: TGTGCCAGCAGTGGAGGACTAGCGGGGAAGCCTTTTCATGAGCAGTTCTTC.

The chain uses TRBV6-5 and TRBJ2-5; possible D gene TRBD1, 5 bases. The V end was cut by 2 bases, the J end by 5 bases, with 15 bases between. The CDR3 is made up of 15 amino acids. Germline loops: CDR1 MNHEY, CDR2 SVGAGI. CDR3 region: CASSYMAGPGETQYF. The CDR3 nucleotides are TGTGCCAGCAGTTACATGGCAGGGCCTGGGGAGACCCAGTACTTC.

The chain recombines TRBV7-3 with TRBJ1-1; no definite D call. Germline CDR1 reads SGHTA; CDR2 reads FQGTGA. This CDR3 is built from 13 residues. Trimming pared 5 bases from V and 1 base from J, leaving 8 bases between. CDR3 bases: TGTGCCAGCAGCGCACAGCCGAACACTGAAGCTTTCTTT. Its translation: CASSAQPNTEAFF.

The CDR3 coding sequence is TGTGCCAGCAGCTTAACAGGGGGCAGGGCTTTCTTT. Protein sequence: CASSLTGGRAFF. V is TRBV7-3 and J is TRBJ1-1; 7 bases fit TRBD1. In germline, CDR1 is SGHTA, CDR2 FQGTGA. With V trimmed by 0 bases and J by 11 bases, 3 bases remained unmatched. The CDR3 spans 12 residues. Full variable domain (outside the CDR3, taken from reference TRBV7-3 and TRBJ1-1): GAGVSQTPSNKVTEKGKYVELRCDPISGHTALYWYRQSLGQGPEFLIYFQGTGAADDSGLPNDRFFAVRPEGSVSTLKIQRTERGDSAVYLCASSLTGGRAFFGQGTRLTVV.

The chain uses TRBV4-3 and TRBJ2-1, with a possible D match to TRBD1 (5 bases). Germline V gene sequence: CDR1 LGHNA, CDR2 YSLEER. V lost 1 base, J lost 6 bases, and 13 bases lay in between. The CDR3 spans 15 residues. CDR3 region: CASSQGQSQGNEQFF. Here the CDR3 DNA reads TGCGCCAGCAGCCAAGGTCAATCGCAGGGCAATGAGCAGTTCTTC.

The chain joins TRBV11-2 to TRBJ2-5; TRBD2 agrees at 14 bases. There are 16 residues in the CDR3. V was pared by 4 bases and J by 5 bases, with 6 bases of the junction left unmatched. Germline CDR1 and CDR2: SGHAT and FQNNGV. CDR3 nucleotide sequence: TGTGCCAGCAGCTCCAAAAGACTAGCGGGGGGGGAGACCCAGTACTTC. Its translation: CASSSKRLAGGETQYF.

This sequence joins TRBV10-1 and TRBJ2-7, with 10 bases aligning to TRBD2. Germline values: CDR1 WNHNN, CDR2 SYGVQD (reference sequence). The ends lost 4 bases at V and 4 bases at J; junction bases unmatched: 7. There are 15 residues in the CDR3. The CDR3 bases are TGCGCCAGCAGTGGGGGGGCTAGCGGGAGTTACGAGCAGTACTTC. Residues: CASSGGASGSYEQYF.

The gene calls are TRBV5-4 and TRBJ2-5, with a weak D call TRBD2 (6 bases). The CDR3 runs to 14 residues. The germline V gene has CDR1 SGHNT and CDR2 YYREEE (reference sequence). Trimming pared 4 bases from V and 2 bases from J, leaving 12 bases between. As DNA, the CDR3 is TGTGCCAGCAGCCAACGTCGGGAGCAAGAGACCCAGTACTTC. Amino acid sequence: CASSQRREQETQYF.